Listed below are T cell receptor beta chains from one sample, sequenced in a study of blood T cell repertoires in COVID-19. The table came from immunoSEQ multiplex PCR; TCRdb's copy has only in-frame clones and leaves some out. The profile shows roughly 240,000 clones, less than 85% of them singletons. Sequenced material: peripheral blood. These TCRs come from a man aged 55-75 years who had recovered from COVID-19. The CDR3 runs from the conserved cysteine through the conserved F or W. D genes are given only for firm matches. A row's size may be missing; if present it is once, few, many or a size class.

v_gene: TRBV29-1; d_gene: TRBD2; j_gene: TRBJ2-1; abundance: -; CDR3nt: TGCAGCGTTGAAATAGGGACTAGCGGGTCCTACAATGAGCAGTTCTTC; CDR3aa: CSVEIGTSGSYNEQFF
v_gene: TRBV5-4; d_gene: TRBD2; j_gene: TRBJ2-5; abundance: -; CDR3nt: TGTGCCAGCAGCGACGGGACTAGGGCAACGAAGACCCAGTACTTC; CDR3aa: CASSDGTRATKTQYF
v_gene: TRBV19; d_gene: -; j_gene: TRBJ2-1; abundance: once; CDR3nt: TGTGCCAGTACCCGACTGACGGGAAGCTCCTACAATGAGCAGTTCTTC; CDR3aa: CASTRLTGSSYNEQFF
v_gene: TRBV29-1; d_gene: -; j_gene: TRBJ2-2; abundance: -; CDR3nt: TGCAGCGTTGAAGCTTTACAGGGCACCGGGGAGCTGTTTTTT; CDR3aa: CSVEALQGTGELFF
v_gene: TRBV10-2; d_gene: -; j_gene: TRBJ2-7; abundance: -; CDR3nt: TGCGCCAGCAGTGAAGGGGTCCCCTCCTACGAGCAGTACTTC; CDR3aa: CASSEGVPSYEQYF
v_gene: TRBV9; d_gene: -; j_gene: TRBJ2-1; abundance: few; CDR3nt: TGTGCCAGCAGCGTACCGCCCTCCCGGGGGAATGAGCAGTTCTTC; CDR3aa: CASSVPPSRGNEQFF
v_gene: TRBV5-1; d_gene: -; j_gene: TRBJ1-4; abundance: -; CDR3nt: TGCGCCAGCAGCTTGGGCGGGAGGAATGAAAAACTGTTTTTT; CDR3aa: CASSLGGRNEKLFF
v_gene: TRBV3-1/TRBV3-2; d_gene: -; j_gene: TRBJ1-2; abundance: -; CDR3nt: TGTGCCAGCAGCCCACAAAAGGGGTATGGCTACACCTTC; CDR3aa: CASSPQKGYGYTF
v_gene: TRBV5-1; d_gene: TRBD2; j_gene: TRBJ2-5; abundance: once; CDR3nt: TGCGCCAGCAGAAGGAGGTCGGGAGGTGCAGAGACCCAGTACTTC; CDR3aa: CASRRRSGGAETQYF
v_gene: TRBV7-2; d_gene: TRBD2; j_gene: TRBJ2-2; abundance: -; CDR3nt: TGTGCCAGCCCGGGTAGCGGGGTCACCGGGGAGCTGTTTTTT; CDR3aa: CASPGSGVTGELFF
v_gene: TRBV11-3; d_gene: TRBD2; j_gene: TRBJ2-1; abundance: once; CDR3nt: TGTGCCAGCAGCGCGGGGGGGATCGTCTACAATGAGCAGTTCTTC; CDR3aa: CASSAGGIVYNEQFF
v_gene: TRBV5-5; d_gene: -; j_gene: TRBJ2-7; abundance: -; CDR3nt: TGTGCCAGCAGCGACAGGAGCTCCTACGAGCAGTACTTC; CDR3aa: CASSDRSSYEQYF
v_gene: TRBV5-8; d_gene: -; j_gene: TRBJ1-6; abundance: once; CDR3nt: TGTGCCAGCAGGTGGGAGGGCAGAGGCCCTTCACCCCTCCACTTT; CDR3aa: CASRWEGRGPSPLHF
v_gene: TRBV4-1; d_gene: TRBD2; j_gene: TRBJ2-7; abundance: -; CDR3nt: TGCGCCAGCAGCCAAGATTTGGCTAGCGGGAGACTTTACGAGCAGTACTTC; CDR3aa: CASSQDLASGRLYEQYF
v_gene: TRBV29-1; d_gene: -; j_gene: TRBJ1-1; abundance: -; CDR3nt: TGCAGCGTTGATCAAGGGGCTAACACTGAAGCTTTCTTT; CDR3aa: CSVDQGANTEAFF
v_gene: TRBV10-1; d_gene: TRBD1; j_gene: TRBJ1-1; abundance: few; CDR3nt: TGCGCCAGCAGTGGAACAGGGGGCAGTGTCACTGAAGCTTTCTTT; CDR3aa: CASSGTGGSVTEAFF
v_gene: TRBV3-1/TRBV3-2; d_gene: TRBD2; j_gene: TRBJ2-1; abundance: -; CDR3nt: TGTGCCAGCAGCCAAGATCCCCTCCCGAGCGGGGGGACCAATAATGAGCAGTTCTTC; CDR3aa: CASSQDPLPSGGTNNEQFF
v_gene: TRBV10-3; d_gene: TRBD1; j_gene: TRBJ2-1; abundance: once; CDR3nt: TGTGCCATCAGTGAGTGGACAGGTGCAAATGAGCAGTTCTTC; CDR3aa: CAISEWTGANEQFF
v_gene: TRBV6-5; d_gene: -; j_gene: TRBJ1-6; abundance: -; CDR3nt: TGTGCCAGCAGTTACGACAACCATGTCCCCCTCCACTTT; CDR3aa: CASSYDNHVPLHF
v_gene: TRBV11-2; d_gene: -; j_gene: TRBJ1-6; abundance: -; CDR3nt: TGTGCCAGCAGCCTAAACGCTGGGAGCTATTCACCCCTCCACTTT; CDR3aa: CASSLNAGSYSPLHF
v_gene: TRBV5-1; d_gene: -; j_gene: TRBJ2-2; abundance: -; CDR3nt: TGCGCCAGCAGGGCACAGGCGATCTCCACCGGGGAGCTGTTTTTT; CDR3aa: CASRAQAISTGELFF
v_gene: TRBV27; d_gene: -; j_gene: TRBJ2-7; abundance: -; CDR3nt: TGTGCCAGCAGTATATCCCCCGCGGGACAGTACGAGCAGTACTTC; CDR3aa: CASSISPAGQYEQYF
v_gene: TRBV2; d_gene: TRBD1; j_gene: TRBJ2-1; abundance: -; CDR3nt: TGTGCCAGCAGTCAGAACAGGGGGCTTGGTAATGAGCAGTTCTTC; CDR3aa: CASSQNRGLGNEQFF
v_gene: TRBV14; d_gene: -; j_gene: TRBJ1-1; abundance: -; CDR3nt: TGTGCCAGCAGCCAAGATGGAGGGTACACTGAAGCTTTCTTT; CDR3aa: CASSQDGGYTEAFF
v_gene: TRBV28; d_gene: -; j_gene: TRBJ2-1; abundance: -; CDR3nt: TGTGCCAGCAGTTTACTGGGCAACTACAATGAGCAGTTCTTC; CDR3aa: CASSLLGNYNEQFF
v_gene: TRBV9; d_gene: -; j_gene: TRBJ2-1; abundance: -; CDR3nt: TGTGCCAGCAGCGTTTCGACTAGTTTTAAGGATGAGCAGTTCTTC; CDR3aa: CASSVSTSFKDEQFF
v_gene: TRBV5-4; d_gene: TRBD2; j_gene: TRBJ2-3; abundance: -; CDR3nt: TGTGCCAGCAGCTTGGGCGGGAGGCACCAGTATTTT; CDR3aa: CASSLGGRHQYF
v_gene: TRBV21-1; d_gene: -; j_gene: TRBJ1-5; abundance: -; CDR3nt: TGTGCCAGCAGCAAAGATGATAACAGGGGAAGCAATCAGCCCCAGCATTTT; CDR3aa: CASSKDDNRGSNQPQHF
v_gene: TRBV28; d_gene: -; j_gene: TRBJ1-1; abundance: -; CDR3nt: TGTGCCAGCAGTTTAGTGGCGGGGGCTGAAGCTTTCTTT; CDR3aa: CASSLVAGAEAFF
v_gene: TRBV6-5; d_gene: -; j_gene: TRBJ2-7; abundance: -; CDR3nt: TGTGCCAGCAGTTACTCGGGTGGGCGAAGCTCCTACGAGCAGTACTTC; CDR3aa: CASSYSGGRSSYEQYF
v_gene: TRBV15; d_gene: TRBD2; j_gene: TRBJ2-7; abundance: -; CDR3nt: TGTGCCACCAGCAGAGCGGGGGGTGGCTACGAGCAGTACTTC; CDR3aa: CATSRAGGGYEQYF